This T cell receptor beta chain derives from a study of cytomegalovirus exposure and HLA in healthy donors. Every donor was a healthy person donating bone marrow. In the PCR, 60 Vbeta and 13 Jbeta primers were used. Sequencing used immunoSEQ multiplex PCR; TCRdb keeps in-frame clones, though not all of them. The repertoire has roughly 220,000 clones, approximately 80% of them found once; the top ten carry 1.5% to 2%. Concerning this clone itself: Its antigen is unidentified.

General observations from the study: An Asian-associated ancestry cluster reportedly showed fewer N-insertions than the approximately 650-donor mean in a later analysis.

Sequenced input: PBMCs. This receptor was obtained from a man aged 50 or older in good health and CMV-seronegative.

The CDR3 loop reads CASSLELAGKDEQFF. CDR3 nucleotides: TGCGCCAGCAGCTTGGAATTAGCGGGAAAGGATGAGCAGTTCTTC. This chain uses TRBV5-1 with TRBJ2-1; 8 bases match TRBD2. Per germline, CDR1 SGHRS and CDR2 YFSETQ. The CDR3 totals 15 residues. Unmatched junction bases numbered 7, after V lost 0 bases and J lost 8 bases.